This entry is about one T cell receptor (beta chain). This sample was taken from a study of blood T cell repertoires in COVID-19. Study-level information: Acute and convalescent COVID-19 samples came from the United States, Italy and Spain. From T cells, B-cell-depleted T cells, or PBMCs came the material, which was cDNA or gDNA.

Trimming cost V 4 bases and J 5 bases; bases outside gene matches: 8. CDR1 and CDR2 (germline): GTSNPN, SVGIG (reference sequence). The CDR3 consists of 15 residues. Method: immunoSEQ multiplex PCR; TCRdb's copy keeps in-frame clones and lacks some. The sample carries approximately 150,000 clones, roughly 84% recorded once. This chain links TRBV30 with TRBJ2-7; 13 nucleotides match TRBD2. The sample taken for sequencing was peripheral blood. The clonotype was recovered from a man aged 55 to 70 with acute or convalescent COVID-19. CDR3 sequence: CAWTPGLAGINEQYF. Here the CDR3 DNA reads TGTGCCTGGACCCCGGGACTAGCGGGAATCAACGAGCAGTACTTC.